This T cell receptor beta chain emerged from a study of CD8+CD57+ T cells in acquired aplastic anemia. Study-level findings and limits: The number of CD8+ CDR3 sequences shared by patients and controls was around 30. CD8+ Simpson's diversity in patients was not significantly different from that in controls.

Regarding this clonotype: Antigen unknown.

The CDR3 contains 13 residues. Germline lookup yields CDR1 SNHLY and CDR2 FYNNEI. The V and J ends lost 7 bases and 1 base respectively, with 9 bases between them. Genomic DNA, serving as template, underwent TCR beta VDJ and CDR3 profiling. MiXCR, applied by TCRdb to the reads, yields one record per CDR3 protein. The sample shows about 170,000 distinct CDR3 sequences, 55% to 75% of them seen only once. The clonotype comes from a human donor in good health. Sequencing was performed on sorted CD4+, CD8+, or CD8+CD57+ T cells (not recorded which) from PBMCs. This sequence joins TRBV2 and TRBJ2-3; the D gene is possibly TRBD1 (5 bases). The chain's CDR3 is CASMGRGTDTQYF. DNA for the CDR3: TGTGCCAGCATGGGGCGTGGCACAGATACGCAGTATTTT.